The 7 T cell receptor beta chains in this list originate from one sample, sequenced in a study of blood T cell repertoires in COVID-19. Here immunoSEQ multiplex PCR was the method, and the copy in TCRdb shows in-frame clones only, minus some. The repertoire has roughly 130,000 clones, roughly 80% of them found once; the top ten carry around 3%. Sequenced input: peripheral blood. The receptor source for this set is a woman of 80 years or more with acute or convalescent COVID-19.

The chain employs TRBV7-8 and TRBJ2-7; perhaps TRBD2 as D (6 bases). Trimming removed 4 bases at V and 1 base at J, with 11 bases between. The CDR3 consists of 14 residues. The germline CDR1 and CDR2 sequences are SGHVS and FQNEAQ. CDR3: CASSSGTLSYEQYF. DNA of the CDR3: TGTGCCAGCAGCTCCGGGACTCTTTCCTACGAGCAGTACTTC.

This chain links TRBV2 with TRBJ2-7, with 11 bases that match TRBD1. Germline V lookup: CDR1 SNHLY, CDR2 FYNNEI. This CDR3 comprises 18 residues. Germline trimming cut 5 bases from V and 2 bases from J; bases unmatched to any gene: 14. The CDR3 spells CASSRRGIGQGATYEQYF. The CDR3 bases are TGTGCCAGCAGTCGCCGGGGAATAGGACAGGGGGCTACCTACGAGCAGTACTTC.

A few counts support this clone. The rearrangement joins TRBV19 to TRBJ1-2; 10 bases agree with TRBD1. The V and J ends lost 7 bases and 7 bases, in that order; junction bases with no gene match: 9. Germline V gene lookup returns CDR1 LNHDA and CDR2 SQIVND (reference sequence). The CDR3 covers 14 residues. This CDR3 is CASNDRDRGIGYTF. CDR3 nucleotide sequence: TGTGCCAGTAATGACCGGGACAGGGGTATTGGCTACACCTTC.

In DNA, the CDR3 is TGTGCCAGCAGCTCCCAGCGGGGGGGCACTCATACGCAGTATTTT. This codes for CASSSQRGGTHTQYF. The chain employs TRBV7-2 and TRBJ2-3, with 10 bases lining up with TRBD2. CDR3 length: 15 residues. CDR1 is SGHTA and CDR2 is FQGNSA in the germline V gene. The V and J ends lost 4 bases and 7 bases, in that order; junction bases with no gene match: 8.

The chain joins TRBV4-1 to TRBJ1-3; TRBD1 agrees at 9 bases. With V trimmed by 3 bases and J by 4 bases, 4 bases remained unmatched. From germline, CDR1 is MGHRA and CDR2 YSYEKL. This CDR3 spans 15 amino acids. The CDR3 bases are TGCGCCAGCAGCCAGGGCACAGGGGGCGGAAACACCATATATTTT. Its protein product is CASSQGTGGGNTIYF.

This chain uses TRBV9 with TRBJ2-3; D not certain. Per the germline V gene, CDR1 is SGDLS and CDR2 is YYNGEE. Between the trimmed V and J ends, which lost 3 bases and 0 bases, there was a span of 8 bases. This CDR3 has 14 residues. The CDR3 coding sequence is TGTGCCAGCAGCGAGCAGACTAGCACAGATACGCAGTATTTT. Translating it yields CASSEQTSTDTQYF.

V usage is TRBV12-3 or TRBV12-4 and J usage is TRBJ2-6; 7 bases are a match to TRBD1. The CDR3 runs 13 residues. The V and J ends lost 10 bases and 2 bases, in that order; junction bases with no gene match: 2. The CDR3 DNA reads TGTGCCACTGGGACAGCTGGGGCCAACGTCCTGACTTTC. Protein sequence: CATGTAGANVLTF.